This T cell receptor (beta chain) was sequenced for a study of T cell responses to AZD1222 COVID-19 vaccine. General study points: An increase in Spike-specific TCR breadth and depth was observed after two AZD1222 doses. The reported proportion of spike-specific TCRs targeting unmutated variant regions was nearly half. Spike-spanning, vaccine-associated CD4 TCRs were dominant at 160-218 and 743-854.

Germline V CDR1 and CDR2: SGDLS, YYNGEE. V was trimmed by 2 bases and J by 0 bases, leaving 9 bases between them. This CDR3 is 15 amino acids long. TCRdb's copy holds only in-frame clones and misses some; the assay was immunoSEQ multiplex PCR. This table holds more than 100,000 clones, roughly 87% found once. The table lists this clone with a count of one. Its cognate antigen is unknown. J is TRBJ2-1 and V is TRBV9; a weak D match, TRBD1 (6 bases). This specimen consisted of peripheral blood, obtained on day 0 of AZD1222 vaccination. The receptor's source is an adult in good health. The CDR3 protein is CASSVRGGSYNEQFF. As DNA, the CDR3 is TGTGCCAGCAGCGTCCGAGGGGGCTCCTACAATGAGCAGTTCTTC.